The T cell receptor (beta chain) described here comes from a study of T cell changes during pregnancy in multiple sclerosis. The germline V gene encodes CDR1 LNHNV and CDR2 YYDKDF (reference sequence). This CDR3 has 19 amino acids. Trimming took 0 bases from V and 2 from J, leaving 20 bases between them. Assay used: immunoSEQ multiplex PCR; TCRdb lists only in-frame clones, some missing. There are about 74,000 clones in the sample; roughly 93% occur only once, and about 1.5% lies in the top ten. This clonotype was obtained from a female donor with multiple sclerosis, enrolled in a pregnancy study. The sequencing used peripheral blood, collected in the third trimester of pregnancy. The rearrangement uses TRBV15 and TRBJ2-1, with D possibly matching TRBD2 (6 bases). In DNA, the CDR3 is TGTGCCACCAGCAGAGATCTGGGAACCGGGGGACCAACCTACAATGAGCAGTTCTTC. Translated: CATSRDLGTGGPTYNEQFF. Drawing the rest from reference TRBV15 and TRBJ2-1, the complete variable domain is DAMVIQNPRYQVTQFGKPVTLSCSQTLNHNVMYWYQQKSSQAPKLLFHYYDKDFNNEADTPDNFQSRRPNTSFCFLDIRSPGLGDTAMYLCATSRDLGTGGPTYNEQFFGPGTRLTVL.